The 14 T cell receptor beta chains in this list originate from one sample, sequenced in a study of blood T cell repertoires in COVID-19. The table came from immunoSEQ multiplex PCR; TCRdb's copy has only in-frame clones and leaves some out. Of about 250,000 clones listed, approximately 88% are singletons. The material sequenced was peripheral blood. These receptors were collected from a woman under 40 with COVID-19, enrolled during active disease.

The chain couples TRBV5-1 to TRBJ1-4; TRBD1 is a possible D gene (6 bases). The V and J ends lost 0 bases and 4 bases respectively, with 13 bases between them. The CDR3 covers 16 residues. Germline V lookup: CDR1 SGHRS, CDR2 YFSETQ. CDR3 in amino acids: CASSLGLGHLNEKLFF. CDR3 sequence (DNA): TGCGCCAGCAGCTTGGGGCTGGGACACCTTAATGAAAAACTGTTTTTT.

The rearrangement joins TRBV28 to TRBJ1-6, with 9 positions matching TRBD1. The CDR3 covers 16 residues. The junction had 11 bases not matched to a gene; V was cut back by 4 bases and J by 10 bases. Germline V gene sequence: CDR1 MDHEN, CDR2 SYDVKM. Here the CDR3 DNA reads TGTGCCAGCAGTTACTTCCGGACAGGGGTTGAGTCACCCCTCCACTTT. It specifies CASSYFRTGVESPLHF.

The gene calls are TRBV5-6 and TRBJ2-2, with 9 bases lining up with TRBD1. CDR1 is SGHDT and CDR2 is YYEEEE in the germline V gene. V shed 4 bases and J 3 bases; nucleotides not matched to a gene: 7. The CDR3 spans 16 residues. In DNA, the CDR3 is TGTGCCAGCAGCGGGACAGGGCCGCTTTACACCGGGGAGCTGTTTTTT. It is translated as CASSGTGPLYTGELFF.

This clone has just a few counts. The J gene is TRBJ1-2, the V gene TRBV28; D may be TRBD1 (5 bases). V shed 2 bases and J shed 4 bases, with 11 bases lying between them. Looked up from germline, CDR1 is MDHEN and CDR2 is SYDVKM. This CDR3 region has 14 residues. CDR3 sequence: CASSLQQVPYGYTF. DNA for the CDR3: TGTGCCAGCAGTTTACAACAGGTACCCTATGGCTACACCTTC.

In DNA, the CDR3 is TGTGCCAGCAGTTTATTACCGGGACAGCAGTACGAGCAGTACTTC. Encoded protein: CASSLLPGQQYEQYF. The chain is built from TRBV28 and TRBJ2-7; 7 positions match TRBD1. V was clipped by 1 base and J by 4 bases; unmatched bases: 7. The CDR3 totals 15 residues. Germline loops: CDR1 MDHEN, CDR2 SYDVKM.

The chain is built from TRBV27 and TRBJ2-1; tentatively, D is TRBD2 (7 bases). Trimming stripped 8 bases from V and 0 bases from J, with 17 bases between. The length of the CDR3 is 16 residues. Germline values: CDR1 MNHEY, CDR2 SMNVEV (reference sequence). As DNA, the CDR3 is TGTGCCAGCTCTACGAGGGGGGGCGGCTCCTACAATGAGCAGTTCTTC. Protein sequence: CASSTRGGGSYNEQFF.

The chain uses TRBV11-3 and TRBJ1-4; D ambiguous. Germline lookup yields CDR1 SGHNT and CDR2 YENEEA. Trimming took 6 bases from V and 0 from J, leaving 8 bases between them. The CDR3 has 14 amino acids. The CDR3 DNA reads TGTGCCAGCAGTACCACAGCAACTAATGAAAAACTGTTTTTT. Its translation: CASSTTATNEKLFF.

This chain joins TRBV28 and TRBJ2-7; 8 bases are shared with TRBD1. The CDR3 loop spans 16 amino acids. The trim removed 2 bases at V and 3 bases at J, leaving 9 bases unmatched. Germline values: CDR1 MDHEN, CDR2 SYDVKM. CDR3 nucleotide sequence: TGTGCCAGCAGTTTAACTCCACAGGGGGAACTCTACGAGCAGTACTTC. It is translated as CASSLTPQGELYEQYF.

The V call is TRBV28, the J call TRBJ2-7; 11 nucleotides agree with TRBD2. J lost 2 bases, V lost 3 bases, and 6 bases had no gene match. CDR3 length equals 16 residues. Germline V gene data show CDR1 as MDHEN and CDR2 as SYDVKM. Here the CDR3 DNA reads TGTGCCAGCAGTTTCGCTAGCGGGGGGTCCACCTACGAGCAGTACTTC. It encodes CASSFASGGSTYEQYF.

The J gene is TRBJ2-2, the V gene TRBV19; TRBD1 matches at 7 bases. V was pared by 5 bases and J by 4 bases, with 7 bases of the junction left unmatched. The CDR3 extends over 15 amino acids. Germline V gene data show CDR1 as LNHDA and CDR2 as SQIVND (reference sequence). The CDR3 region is CASSLQGTGTGELFF. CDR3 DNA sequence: TGTGCCAGTAGTTTACAGGGGACGGGCACCGGGGAGCTGTTTTTT.

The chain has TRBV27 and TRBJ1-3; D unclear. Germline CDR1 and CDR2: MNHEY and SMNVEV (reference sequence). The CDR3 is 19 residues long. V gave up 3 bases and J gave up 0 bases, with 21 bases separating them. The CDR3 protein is CASSFGARDLPSSGNTIYF. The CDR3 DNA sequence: TGTGCCAGCAGTTTCGGCGCGAGGGATTTGCCGAGCTCTGGAAACACCATATATTTT.

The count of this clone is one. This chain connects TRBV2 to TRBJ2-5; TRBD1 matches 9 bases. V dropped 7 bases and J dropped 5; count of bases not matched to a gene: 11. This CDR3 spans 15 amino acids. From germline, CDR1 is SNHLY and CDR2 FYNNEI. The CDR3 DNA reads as TGTGCCAGCACGTCCCAGGGACAGGGTGTGGAGACCCAGTACTTC. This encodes CASTSQGQGVETQYF.

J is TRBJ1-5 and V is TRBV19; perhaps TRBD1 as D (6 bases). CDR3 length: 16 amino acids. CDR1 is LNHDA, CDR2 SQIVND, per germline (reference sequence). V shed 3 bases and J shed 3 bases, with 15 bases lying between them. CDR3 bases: TGTGCCAGTAGTATTTTTGGGGGCGCAAACAATCAGCCCCAGCATTTT. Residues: CASSIFGGANNQPQHF.

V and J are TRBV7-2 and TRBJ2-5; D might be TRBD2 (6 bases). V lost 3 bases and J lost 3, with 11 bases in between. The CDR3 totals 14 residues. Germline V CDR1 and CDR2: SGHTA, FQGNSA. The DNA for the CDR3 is TGTGCCAGCAGCTTCAACTCGGGGGAAGAGACCCAGTACTTC. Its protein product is CASSFNSGEETQYF.